This section outlines one T cell receptor (beta chain) sequence together with its context. Its matching antigen is unknown. With a J-beta primer mix and a sample-barcoded 5' primer, a second PCR ran about 7 to 12 cycles. The template-switch adaptor was a 5' adaptor with 12 random nucleotides. It tagged each cDNA molecule. TCRdb analysed the 5' RACE reads with MiXCR anew, one entry per CDR3 protein. The sample consists of hundreds of thousands of distinct CDR3 sequences, 45% to 70% of them appearing once. The sample originates from a study of blood T cells in healthy people across ages. The CDR3 consists of 15 residues. Trimming stripped 1 base from V and 2 bases from J, with 11 bases between. Germline CDR1 is KGHSH and CDR2 is LQKENI. Study findings and constraints: Age showed a roughly linear inverse relationship with TCR beta diversity per million T cells.

Total RNA was extracted at no less than 5 micrograms per sample. This sequence joins TRBV18 and TRBJ1-1; no clear D gene. The sample was blood. This clonotype was sampled from a man in his forties or fifties in good health. This CDR3 is CASSPLDAPNTEAFF. For the CDR3, the DNA is TGTGCCAGCTCACCACTCGACGCGCCAAACACTGAAGCTTTCTTT.